Included here is one TCR beta chain sequence, with context. The CDR3 covers 14 residues. Germline V gene data show CDR1 as MGHRA and CDR2 as YSYEKL. The V end lost 7 bases, the J end lost 1 base, and 12 bases lay between the germline ends. This sample is drawn from a study of patients and donors after allogeneic stem cell transplantation. TCRdb reprocessed the RT-PCR reads via MiXCR and lists one record per CDR3 protein. This repertoire shows roughly 960,000 distinct CDR3 sequences, roughly 18% found once; its top ten account for around 6%. The source of this sequence is a human donor who was either an allogeneic HSCT recipient or a stem cell or donor lymphocyte infusion donor (not recorded which). It is not recorded whose cells these are; they may come from a transplant donor. Sequenced: blood, either unsorted or a sorted T cell fraction (not recorded which). The rearrangement joins TRBV4-1 to TRBJ2-3, with a tentative D call TRBD1 (6 bases). The CDR3 sequence: CASTKNRGTDTQYF. The DNA for the CDR3 is TGCGCCAGCACAAAGAACAGGGGCACAGATACGCAGTATTTT.